The 20 T cell receptor beta chains in this list originate from one sample, sequenced in a study of blood T cell repertoires in COVID-19. Assay: immunoSEQ multiplex PCR; the TCRdb copy retains only in-frame clones and omits some. The table lists some 150,000 clones, roughly 80% of them singletons. Material: PBMCs or T cells enriched from blood (not recorded which). The origin of the receptors is a man aged 45 to 65 who had recovered from COVID-19.

This chain connects TRBV2 to TRBJ2-7; maybe TRBD1 (6 bases). The CDR3 is 13 amino acids. V dropped 11 bases and J dropped 0 bases, with 14 bases sitting between them. Germline V gives CDR1 SNHLY, CDR2 FYNNEI. The CDR3 bases are TGTGCCGCTACCCAGGACAGCTCCTACGAGCAGTACTTC. It translates to CAATQDSSYEQYF.

The rearrangement joins TRBV5-6 to TRBJ2-2, with TRBD1 identical over 9 bases. The junction had 1 base not matched to a gene; V was cut back by 0 bases and J by 1 base. The CDR3 consists of 16 residues. CDR1 SGHDT and CDR2 YYEEEE come from the germline V gene. The CDR3 loop reads CASSLAGQGNTGELFF. The DNA of the CDR3 is TGTGCCAGCAGCTTGGCGGGACAGGGGAACACCGGGGAGCTGTTTTTT.

The chain carries TRBV25-1 and TRBJ1-3; D is undetermined. CDR1 is MGHDK, CDR2 SYGVNS, per germline. The V gene lost 4 bases and the J gene lost 9 bases, with 19 bases spanning the gap. This CDR3 has 15 residues. CDR3 DNA: TGTGCCAGCAGTGGGACGGGGATCAATCTAGGCACCATATATTTT. It encodes CASSGTGINLGTIYF. Drawing the rest from reference TRBV25-1 and TRBJ1-3, the complete variable domain is EADIYQTPRYLVIGTGKKITLECSQTMGHDKMYWYQQDPGMELHLIHYSYGVNSTEKGDLSSESTVSRIRTEHFPLTLESARPSHTSQYLCASSGTGINLGTIYFGEGSWLTVV.

The gene calls are TRBV24-1 and TRBJ2-5; D perhaps matches TRBD1 (5 bases). The CDR3 has 15 residues. Per germline, CDR1 KGHDR and CDR2 SFDVKD. Deletions cut 5 bases from V and 3 bases from J, with 15 bases between. For the CDR3, the DNA is TGTGCCACCAGTGCCCCGGACACAGGAAAAGAGACCCAGTACTTC. The encoded protein is CATSAPDTGKETQYF.

V gene TRBV7-8 combines with J gene TRBJ1-6, with 7 positions matching TRBD1. The CDR3 totals 16 residues. V was clipped by 5 bases and J by 7 bases; unmatched bases: 11. CDR1 is SGHVS, CDR2 FQNEAQ, per germline. As DNA, the CDR3 is TGTGCCAGCAGCCTAAACAGGGGAGTGGGCAATTCACCCCTCCACTTT. This sequence encodes CASSLNRGVGNSPLHF.

The CDR3 loop reads CASSQDTTRRYNEQFF. CDR3 sequence (DNA): TGCGCCAGCAGCCAAGATACGACTAGACGTTACAATGAGCAGTTCTTC. The chain employs TRBV4-3 and TRBJ2-1; perhaps TRBD2 as D (6 bases). CDR1 and CDR2 from the germline V gene are LGHNA and YSLEER. This CDR3 contains 16 residues. Trimming shortened V by 0 bases and J by 4 bases, and 13 bases separated the two germline ends.

This clone was seen a single time. The chain combines TRBV18 with TRBJ2-1, with D tentatively TRBD1 (6 bases). CDR1 and CDR2 from the germline V gene are KGHSH and LQKENI. V lost 3 bases and J 8 bases, leaving 11 bases between the germline ends. The CDR3 length is 13 residues. The CDR3 region is CASSPDSQDEQFF. The CDR3 nucleotides are TGTGCCAGCTCACCGGACAGCCAAGATGAGCAGTTCTTC.

This clone was seen a few times. V gene TRBV4-3 combines with J gene TRBJ2-1, with D uncertain. Germline V CDR1 and CDR2: LGHNA, YSLEER. Deletions cut 0 bases from V and 12 bases from J, with 12 bases between. This CDR3 region has 13 residues. CDR3 amino acids: CASSQDQVSVQFF. CDR3 nucleotide sequence: TGCGCCAGCAGCCAAGACCAGGTTTCGGTGCAGTTCTTC.

This sequence joins TRBV6-6 and TRBJ1-2; 7 bases map to TRBD1. The CDR3 sequence is 13 residues long. CDR1 is MNHNY, CDR2 SVGAGI, per germline (reference sequence). With V trimmed by 5 bases and J by 4 bases, 4 bases remained unmatched. The CDR3: CASSTGQAYGYTF. CDR3 nucleotides: TGTGCCAGCAGTACAGGACAGGCCTATGGCTACACCTTC.

The V gene is TRBV5-1, the J gene TRBJ2-3; possibly TRBD2 for D (6 bases). The CDR3 consists of 17 residues. Trimming took off 0 bases at V and 1 base at J, with 15 bases between the two ends. CDR1 and CDR2 (germline): SGHRS, YFSETQ. The CDR3: CASSLASGPGGTDTQYF. The CDR3 region has the DNA TGCGCCAGCAGCTTGGCGAGCGGCCCGGGAGGCACAGATACGCAGTATTTT.

This chain uses TRBV7-9 with TRBJ1-2, with TRBD1 identical over 12 bases. The V gene's germline CDR1 is SEHNR and CDR2 FQNEAQ (reference sequence). Trimming at V came to 5 bases and at J to 2 bases, leaving 9 bases not matched to a gene. The CDR3 covers 17 residues. The CDR3 DNA reads as TGTGCCAGCAGCCCGGGACAGGGGGCCCAAGAGAACTATGGCTACACCTTC. As protein: CASSPGQGAQENYGYTF.

This chain joins TRBV9 and TRBJ1-2, with D uncertain. The CDR3 runs 14 residues. Germline-derived CDR1 and CDR2 are SGDLS and YYNGEE. Trimming removed 0 bases at V and 2 bases at J, with 8 bases between. The CDR3, as DNA: TGTGCCAGCAGCGTAGACGGTAACAACTATGGCTACACCTTC. It translates to CASSVDGNNYGYTF.

The gene calls are TRBV27 and TRBJ2-2, with 11 nucleotides matching TRBD1. V lost 4 bases to trimming and J lost 5 bases; unmatched junction nucleotides: 3. The CDR3 is 15 amino acids. The germline V gene has CDR1 MNHEY and CDR2 SMNVEV (reference sequence). The CDR3 DNA follows: TGTGCCAGCAGTTCGGACAGGGGGCTAACCGGGGAGCTGTTTTTT. It specifies CASSSDRGLTGELFF.

The V and J genes are TRBV10-2 and TRBJ1-2; D ambiguous. V was cut by 3 bases and J by 8 bases, with 16 bases left in between. The CDR3 contains 14 residues. Germline CDR1 is WSHSY and CDR2 is SAAADI. For the CDR3, the DNA is TGCGCCAGCAGTGAAATTGGTCGGGGAATGGGCTACACCTTC. Translation: CASSEIGRGMGYTF.

The chain uses TRBV7-9 and TRBJ1-2; 10 bases match TRBD1. The CDR3 sequence is 19 residues long. Germline values: CDR1 SEHNR, CDR2 FQNEAQ (reference sequence). The J segment lost 0 bases and the V segment lost 5 bases, leaving 15 bases of the junction unmatched. This chain's CDR3 is CASSRGGQGIIRANYGYTF. The CDR3 region has the DNA TGTGCCAGCAGCCGCGGGGGACAGGGGATCATTAGGGCTAACTATGGCTACACCTTC.

Only one count was recorded for this clone. The rearrangement uses TRBV15 and TRBJ1-5, with TRBD1 matching 8 bases. Germline V CDR1 and CDR2: LNHNV, YYDKDF (reference sequence). This CDR3 is built from 15 residues. The J segment lost 9 bases and the V segment lost 1 base, leaving 8 bases of the junction unmatched. CDR3 in amino acids: CATSRGDRGDGPQHF. CDR3 DNA: TGTGCCACCAGCAGAGGTGACAGGGGAGACGGGCCCCAGCATTTT.

The rearrangement links TRBV6-1 to TRBJ2-2; 10 bases agree with TRBD2. CDR3 length equals 16 residues. The germline V gene encodes CDR1 MNHNS and CDR2 SASEGT. The trim removed 2 bases at V and 3 bases at J, leaving 3 bases unmatched. CDR3 sequence reads: CASSETTSGHTGELFF. The CDR3 DNA sequence: TGTGCCAGCAGTGAAACGACTAGCGGGCACACCGGGGAGCTGTTTTTT.

The chain carries TRBV19 and TRBJ2-2; 9 bases map to TRBD2. V shed 4 bases and J 6 bases; nucleotides not matched to a gene: 12. The CDR3 consists of 17 residues. Looked up from germline, CDR1 is LNHDA and CDR2 is SQIVND (reference sequence). The DNA for the CDR3 is TGTGCCAGTAGTAGCCCCAAGAGCGGGGGGCACGCCGGGGAGCTGTTTTTT. The encoded protein is CASSSPKSGGHAGELFF. The complete variable domain, with remaining parts taken from reference TRBV19 and TRBJ2-2, reads DGGITQSPKYLFRKEGQNVTLSCEQNLNHDAMYWYRQDPGQGLRLIYYSQIVNDFQKGDIAEGYSVSREKKESFPLTVTSAQKNPTAFYLCASSSPKSGGHAGELFFGEGSRLTVL.

J is TRBJ1-1 and V is TRBV13; tentative D call: TRBD1 (5 bases). Germline CDR1 reads PRHDT; CDR2 reads FYEKMQ (reference sequence). This CDR3 region has 13 residues. V lost 5 bases and J lost 3, with 10 bases in between. The CDR3 nucleotides read TGTGCCAGCAGCCACGACAGACACACTGAAGCTTTCTTT. This translates into CASSHDRHTEAFF.

V is TRBV4-1 and J is TRBJ1-1; TRBD1 might be the D (6 bases). Looked up from germline, CDR1 is MGHRA and CDR2 is YSYEKL. The CDR3 is 15 residues long. Trimming left V 1 base short and J 0 bases short, with 9 bases between. In DNA, the CDR3 is TGCGCCAGCAGCCAAGGGACAGCCTTGAACACTGAAGCTTTCTTT. It codes for CASSQGTALNTEAFF.